Shown below are 18 T cell receptor beta chains from a single sample sequenced in a study of blood T cell repertoires in COVID-19. Generated by immunoSEQ multiplex PCR, the TCRdb table keeps only in-frame clones and is missing some. The sample holds about 140,000 clones; roughly 85% are singletons and the top ten take about 2.9%. Sequenced: PBMCs or T cells enriched from blood (not recorded which). The receptors come from a woman between 50 and 59 years old who had recovered from COVID-19.

The count of this clone is one. As DNA, the CDR3 is TGTGCCAGCAGGGCGGGACAGGCCTTGAAGTCCCTCCACTTT. Protein product: CASRAGQALKSLHF. V usage is TRBV6-5 and J usage is TRBJ1-6, with 8 bases that match TRBD1. The V and J ends lost 6 bases and 14 bases, in that order; junction bases with no gene match: 12. Germline CDR1 MNHEY, CDR2 SVGAGI. The CDR3 spans 14 residues.

The V and J genes are TRBV4-2 and TRBJ1-1, with 8 bases lining up with TRBD1. This CDR3 is built from 15 residues. Germline values: CDR1 LGHNA, CDR2 YNFKEQ. Trimming took 3 bases from V and 1 from J; bases not matched to a gene: 4. The CDR3 here is CASSHLDRENTEAFF. The CDR3, as DNA: TGTGCCAGCAGCCATCTGGACAGGGAGAACACTGAAGCTTTCTTT.

This chain links TRBV3-1 (or the pseudogene TRBV3-2) with TRBJ2-2; 7 bases are a match to TRBD2. V shed 3 bases and J 4 bases; nucleotides not matched to a gene: 8. The CDR3 consists of 16 residues. Looked up from germline, CDR1 is LGHDT and CDR2 is YNNKEL (reference sequence). The CDR3 here is CASSHKALAGTGELFF. The CDR3 DNA reads TGTGCCAGCAGCCATAAGGCGTTAGCGGGCACCGGGGAGCTGTTTTTT.

Of note for this clone: A read error may account for a junction end that differs from germline. The chain couples TRBV11-3 to TRBJ2-1; a weak D match, TRBD2 (6 bases). The CDR3 covers 13 residues. Germline CDR1 reads SGHNT; CDR2 reads YENEEA. In DNA, the CDR3 is TGTGCCAGCAGCTTTTCGGGAGATGTTGAGCAGCTCTTC. It translates to CASSFSGDVEQLF.

CDR3 amino acids: CASFPNRGSQPQHF. Here the CDR3 DNA reads TGTGCCAGCTTTCCTAACAGGGGTAGTCAGCCCCAGCATTTT. This sequence joins TRBV2 and TRBJ1-5, with TRBD1 identical over 7 bases. The CDR3 length is 14 residues. V lost 8 bases and J lost 6; bases outside the gene matches: 10. CDR1 SNHLY and CDR2 FYNNEI come from the germline V gene.

This clone was seen once. The rearrangement links TRBV5-6 to TRBJ1-5; D unresolved. Per germline, CDR1 SGHDT and CDR2 YYEEEE. The CDR3 covers 15 residues. The germline V and J ends were trimmed by 4 bases and 3 bases, with 14 bases remaining between them. DNA of the CDR3: TGTGCCAGCAGCCCGGGGTGGCCAGACAATCAGCCCCAGCATTTT. It yields the protein CASSPGWPDNQPQHF. The entire variable domain, with the rest obtained from reference TRBV5-6 and TRBJ1-5, is as follows: DAGVTQSPTHLIKTRGQQVTLRCSPKSGHDTVSWYQQALGQGPQFIFQYYEEEERQRGNFPDRFSGHQFPNYSSELNVNALLLGDSALYLCASSPGWPDNQPQHFGDGTRLSIL.

The chain joins TRBV7-6 to TRBJ2-1; D is perhaps TRBD1 (5 bases). The V gene's germline CDR1 is SGHVS and CDR2 FNYEAQ. The ends were cut back, 4 bases at V and 0 bases at J, with 10 bases in the middle. The CDR3 extends over 15 amino acids. The CDR3 spells CASSSTASSYNEQFF. CDR3 coding DNA: TGTGCCAGCAGCTCGACAGCTAGCTCCTACAATGAGCAGTTCTTC.

The chain uses TRBV28 and TRBJ1-4, with D perhaps TRBD1 (6 bases). The V gene's germline CDR1 is MDHEN and CDR2 SYDVKM. CDR3 length equals 14 residues. With 10 bases removed from V and 3 bases from J, the gap between germline ends came to 15 bases. The chain's CDR3 is CATFKQGANEKLFF. The CDR3 DNA sequence: TGTGCCACCTTCAAACAGGGAGCTAATGAAAAACTGTTTTTT.

V gene TRBV11-3 combines with J gene TRBJ1-2; 10 bases map to TRBD1. V was pared by 4 bases and J by 5 bases, with 4 bases of the junction left unmatched. Germline lookup yields CDR1 SGHNT and CDR2 YENEEA. The CDR3 has 14 amino acids. CDR3 protein: CASSSDRGGYGYTF. DNA for the CDR3: TGTGCCAGCAGCTCGGACAGGGGGGGTTATGGCTACACCTTC.

J is TRBJ1-1 and V is TRBV30; no definite D call. Trimming left V 3 bases short and J 5 bases short, with 7 bases between. The CDR3 totals 11 residues. Germline V gene lookup returns CDR1 GTSNPN and CDR2 SVGIG (reference sequence). The CDR3 reads CAWSGSTEAFF. CDR3 in DNA: TGTGCCTGGAGCGGGTCTACTGAAGCTTTCTTT.

The rearrangement uses TRBV5-1 and TRBJ1-2, with 8 bases lining up with TRBD1. Trimming at V came to 4 bases and at J to 6 bases, leaving 8 bases not matched to a gene. CDR1 and CDR2 (germline): SGHRS, YFSETQ. There are 14 residues in the CDR3. CDR3 nucleotide sequence: TGCGCCAGCAGCCAAGGACAGGGAAAAGATGGCTACACCTTC. Protein product: CASSQGQGKDGYTF.

This clone was seen only a few times. This chain joins TRBV19 and TRBJ1-5, with D possibly being TRBD1 (5 bases). CDR3 length: 16 residues. The germline V gene encodes CDR1 LNHDA and CDR2 SQIVND (reference sequence). Trimming stripped 5 bases from V and 1 base from J, with 15 bases between. Written as DNA, the CDR3 is TGTGCCAGTAGTTATACGGACATTCCCAGCAATCAGCCCCAGCATTTT. It codes for CASSYTDIPSNQPQHF.

This clone was picked up a small number of times. V is TRBV28 and J is TRBJ1-5; 7 bases map to TRBD1. From germline, CDR1 is MDHEN and CDR2 SYDVKM. With V trimmed by 5 bases and J by 8 bases, 15 bases remained unmatched. The CDR3 is made up of 16 amino acids. In DNA form, the CDR3 reads TGTGCCAGCAGTCGACAGGGCCAGAGGAACGTTAAGCCCCAGCATTTT. Amino acids: CASSRQGQRNVKPQHF.

The table lists this clone with a few counts. DNA for the CDR3: TGTGCCAGCACCCATAGCGTTACCGGGGAGCTGTTTTTT. It yields the protein CASTHSVTGELFF. The rearrangement joins TRBV6-5 to TRBJ2-2; weak D call: TRBD2 (5 bases). This CDR3 spans 13 amino acids. The V gene lost 7 bases and the J gene lost 5 bases, with 11 bases spanning the gap. Germline V gene data show CDR1 as MNHEY and CDR2 as SVGAGI.

The chain is built from TRBV28 and TRBJ1-5; no firm D call. V lost 4 bases, J lost 6 bases, and 16 bases lay in between. This CDR3 has 15 amino acids. Germline V gives CDR1 MDHEN, CDR2 SYDVKM. The CDR3 loop reads CASSSLLLGAQPQHF. CDR3 sequence (DNA): TGTGCCAGCAGTTCCCTCCTCCTGGGAGCTCAGCCCCAGCATTTT.

This clone occurred once. The V gene is TRBV3-1 (or the pseudogene TRBV3-2), the J gene TRBJ2-7; TRBD2 matches at 11 bases. From germline, CDR1 is LGHDT and CDR2 YNNKEL (reference sequence). With 5 bases clipped from V and 4 bases from J, the junction kept 10 bases outside the gene matches. The CDR3 contains 16 residues. The DNA of the CDR3 is TGTGCCAGCAGCGGGACTAGCGGACGACCTTTGTACGAGCAGTACTTC. It codes for CASSGTSGRPLYEQYF.

This clone occurred once. J is TRBJ2-1 and V is TRBV30; a weak D match, TRBD2 (7 bases). Germline assignment: CDR1 GTSNPN and CDR2 SVGIG (reference sequence). The CDR3 has 16 residues. V lost 2 bases and J 7 bases, leaving 21 bases between the germline ends. CDR3 sequence: CAWSLPRGRAGNEQFF. CDR3 nucleotides: TGTGCCTGGAGTCTCCCCCGGGGGCGAGCGGGAAATGAGCAGTTCTTC.

The count of this clone is one. The chain recombines TRBV19 with TRBJ1-2; weak D call: TRBD1 (6 bases). This CDR3 has 13 residues. Per germline, CDR1 LNHDA and CDR2 SQIVND (reference sequence). V dropped 7 bases and J dropped 4 bases, with 13 bases sitting between them. CDR3 in amino acids: CASTRGASYGYTF. CDR3 nucleotides: TGTGCCAGTACCCGGGGGGCCAGCTATGGCTACACCTTC.